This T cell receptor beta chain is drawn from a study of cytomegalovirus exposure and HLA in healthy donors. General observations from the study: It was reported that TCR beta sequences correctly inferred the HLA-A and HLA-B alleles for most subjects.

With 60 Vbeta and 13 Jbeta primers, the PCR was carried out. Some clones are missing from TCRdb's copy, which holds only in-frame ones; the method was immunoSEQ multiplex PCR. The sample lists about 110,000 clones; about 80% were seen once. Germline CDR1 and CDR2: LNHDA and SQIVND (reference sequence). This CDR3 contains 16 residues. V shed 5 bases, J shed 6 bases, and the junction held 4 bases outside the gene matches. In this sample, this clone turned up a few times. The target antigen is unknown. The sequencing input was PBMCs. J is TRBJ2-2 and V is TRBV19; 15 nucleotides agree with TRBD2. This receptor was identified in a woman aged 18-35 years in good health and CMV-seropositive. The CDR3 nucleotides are TGTGCCAGTAGTTGGACTAGCGGGAGGGCCGCCGGGGAGCTGTTTTTT. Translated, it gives CASSWTSGRAAGELFF.